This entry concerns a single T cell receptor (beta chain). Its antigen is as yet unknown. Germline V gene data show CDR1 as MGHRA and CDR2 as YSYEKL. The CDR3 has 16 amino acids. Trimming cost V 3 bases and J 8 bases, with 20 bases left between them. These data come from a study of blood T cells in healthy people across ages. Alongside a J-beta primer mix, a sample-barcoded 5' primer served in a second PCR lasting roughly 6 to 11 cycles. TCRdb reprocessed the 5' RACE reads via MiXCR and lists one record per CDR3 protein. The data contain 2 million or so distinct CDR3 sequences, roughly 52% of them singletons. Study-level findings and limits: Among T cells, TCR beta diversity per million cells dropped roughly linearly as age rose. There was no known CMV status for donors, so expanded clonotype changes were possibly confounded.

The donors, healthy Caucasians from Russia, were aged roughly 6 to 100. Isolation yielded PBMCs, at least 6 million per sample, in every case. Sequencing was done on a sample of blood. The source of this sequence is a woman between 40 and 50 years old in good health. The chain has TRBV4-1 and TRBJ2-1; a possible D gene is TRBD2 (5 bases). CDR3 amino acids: CASSHLSEEEGDEQFF. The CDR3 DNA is TGCGCCAGCAGCCACCTATCCGAGGAAGAGGGAGATGAGCAGTTCTTC.